The present T cell receptor beta chain was sequenced within a study of blood T cells in healthy people across ages. Study results and caveats: Age showed a roughly linear inverse relationship with TCR beta diversity per million T cells.

CDR1 and CDR2 (germline): SEHNR, FQNEAQ (reference sequence). This CDR3 is built from 14 residues. Trimming took 2 bases from V and 2 from J, leaving 9 bases between them. It was with a sample-barcoded 5' primer and a J-beta primer mix that a second PCR of roughly 7 to 12 cycles was run. One entry per CDR3 protein results from TCRdb running MiXCR on the 5' RACE reads. The profile covers around 850,000 distinct CDR3 sequences, with under 40% appearing a single time and approximately 12% taken by the ten largest. This clonotype was seen a handful of times. Its cognate antigen is unknown. The sequencing input was blood. The V and J genes are TRBV7-9 and TRBJ1-2; D uncertain. The source of this sequence is a man aged 18 to 29 in good health. CDR3 DNA: TGTGCCAGCAGCTTATCAGGCGGGAACTATGGCTACACCTTC. Amino acids: CASSLSGGNYGYTF.